Below are 4 T cell receptor beta chains sequenced from a single sample in a study of blood T cell repertoires in COVID-19 (TCRdb year 2020). The library was generated by the immunoSEQ multiplex PCR assay. What TCRdb holds here is the immuneACCESS table cut down to in-frame rearrangements. Part of the clones is not present; checked against another copy, under half of the missing clones reflect an unresolved V gene, and the others are unexplained. The sample records some 20,000 clones, around 92% of which are singletons. The ten largest account for 4.5% to 7% of the sample. Sequenced input: peripheral blood. These receptor sequences come from a human donor in a cohort sampled during active COVID-19.

The rearrangement links TRBV4-2 to TRBJ2-2, with D uncertain. Between the trimmed V and J ends, which lost 0 bases and 0 bases, there was a span of 11 bases. This CDR3 region has 17 residues. Germline V CDR1 and CDR2: LGHNA, YNFKEQ. The CDR3 DNA reads TGTGCCAGCAGCCAAGAAATAGGCGGAGCGAACACCGGGGAGCTGTTTTTT. Translating gives CASSQEIGGANTGELFF.

V gene TRBV6-5 combines with J gene TRBJ1-3; D possibly corresponds to TRBD1 (6 bases). Germline lookup yields CDR1 MNHEY and CDR2 SVGAGI. This CDR3 has 15 residues. The V end was cut by 4 bases, the J end by 2 bases, with 12 bases between. Here the CDR3 reads CASSSPTGPGNTIYF. CDR3 nucleotides: TGTGCCAGCAGTTCCCCGACAGGACCTGGAAACACCATATATTTT.

This rearrangement joins TRBV7-8 to TRBJ2-7, with D tentatively TRBD1 (5 bases). V was trimmed by 2 bases and J by 3 bases, leaving 11 bases between them. There are 14 residues in the CDR3. CDR1 and CDR2 (germline): SGHVS, FQNEAQ. The DNA of the CDR3 is TGTGCCAGCAGCTTAACGTTAGGGGTCTACGAGCAGTACTTC. Protein: CASSLTLGVYEQYF. The entire variable domain, with the rest obtained from reference TRBV7-8 and TRBJ2-7, is as follows: GAGVSQSPRYKVAKRGQDVALRCDPISGHVSLFWYQQALGQGPEFLTYFQNEAQLDKSGLPSDRFFAERPEGSVSTLKIQRTQQEDSAVYLCASSLTLGVYEQYFGPGTRLTVT.

The rearrangement uses TRBV19 and TRBJ2-1; weak D call: TRBD2 (6 bases). The CDR3 spans 14 residues. CDR1 is LNHDA and CDR2 is SQIVND in the germline V gene (reference sequence). Trimming shortened V by 3 bases and J by 5 bases, and 11 bases separated the two germline ends. The CDR3 nucleotides are TGTGCCAGTAGTATCGGAGGGACCCACAATGAGCAGTTCTTC. This encodes CASSIGGTHNEQFF.